The 14 T cell receptor beta chains below come from one sample, sequenced in a study of T cells in Graves' hyperthyroidism and ophthalmopathy. RNA transcripts yielded amplified TCR beta CDR3 regions. An initial round of RT-PCR targeting the TCR CDR3 relied on the HTBI primer set. TCRdb reanalysed the multiplex PCR reads using MiXCR and keeps one entry per CDR3 protein. The data hold 550,000 to 600,000 distinct CDR3 sequences, with roughly 46% observed a single time. Sequenced input: peripheral blood or thyroid tissue (not recorded which). Source of these receptors: an adult woman with Graves' disease, either hyperthyroidism or ophthalmopathy (not recorded which).

The chain recombines TRBV28 with TRBJ1-2; the match to TRBD1 covers 7 bases. Germline assignment: CDR1 MDHEN and CDR2 SYDVKM. V shed 2 bases, J shed 3 bases, and the junction held 6 bases outside the gene matches. This CDR3 has 15 residues. CDR3 region: CASSLRTGQYYGYTF. CDR3 coding DNA: TGTGCCAGCAGTTTAAGGACGGGACAGTACTATGGCTACACCTTC.

The rearrangement joins TRBV7-9 to TRBJ2-7, with 9 nucleotides matching TRBD1. This CDR3 contains 15 residues. Germline assignment: CDR1 SEHNR and CDR2 FQNEAQ (reference sequence). V shed 5 bases and J 6 bases; nucleotides not matched to a gene: 11. CDR3 nucleotides: TGTGCCAGCAGCGCCGCCGGGACAGGGTGGGGCGAGCAGTACTTC. Its protein is CASSAAGTGWGEQYF. The variable domain in full, with the rest retrieved from reference TRBV7-9 and TRBJ2-7, is DTGVSQNPRHKITKRGQNVTFRCDPISEHNRLYWYRQTLGQGPEFLTYFQNEAQLEKSRLLSDRFSAERPKGSFSTLEIQRTEQGDSAMYLCASSAAGTGWGEQYFGPGTRLTVT.

The rearrangement uses TRBV7-8 and TRBJ1-2, with D possibly matching TRBD1 (5 bases). V shed 5 bases and J shed 8 bases, with 24 bases lying between them. Germline values: CDR1 SGHVS, CDR2 FQNEAQ. The CDR3 runs to 16 residues. The CDR3: CASSRGSAGDAYGYTF. As DNA, the CDR3 is TGTGCCAGCAGCCGGGGCTCAGCGGGAGATGCCTACGGCTACACCTTC.

This rearrangement joins TRBV24-1 to TRBJ1-1; D is unclear. CDR3 length: 15 residues. The germline V gene has CDR1 KGHDR and CDR2 SFDVKD. V was clipped by 3 bases and J by 3 bases, with 13 bases between them. The CDR3 nucleotides read TGTGCCACCAGTGATCCCGTCTGCAACGACACTGAAGCTTTCTTT. This translates into CATSDPVCNDTEAFF.

The chain couples TRBV10-3 to TRBJ1-1, with D perhaps matching TRBD1 (6 bases). CDR3 length: 14 amino acids. The germline V and J ends were trimmed by 9 bases and 6 bases, with 20 bases remaining between them. The germline gives CDR1 ENHRY, CDR2 SYGVKD. The CDR3 nucleotides read TGTGCCATGGCAGGGGACGGGGGGAGGGCTGAAGCTTTCTTT. Translated: CAMAGDGGRAEAFF.

In the case of this clonotype: No DNA is shown, since the ends of the CDR3 on it are uncertain; the CDR3 is the one TCRdb lists. This chain connects TRBV7-8 to TRBJ2-5. Per the germline V gene, CDR1 is SGHVS and CDR2 is FQNEAQ. The CDR3 contains 17 residues when both ends are counted. CDR3 amino acids: CDSSIYLCSVAEETQYF.

There are a few counts of this clonotype. This chain links TRBV2 with TRBJ1-1, with a tentative D call TRBD1 (6 bases). Germline values: CDR1 SNHLY, CDR2 FYNNEI. Trimming removed 7 bases at V and 1 base at J, with 16 bases between. This CDR3 has 15 residues. The CDR3 loop reads CASNPTRTANTEAFF. CDR3 DNA: TGTGCCAGCAATCCCACGCGGACAGCGAACACTGAAGCTTTCTTT. The entire variable domain, with the rest obtained from reference TRBV2 and TRBJ1-1, is as follows: EPEVTQTPSHQVTQMGQEVILRCVPISNHLYFYWYRQILGQKVEFLVSFYNNEISEKSEIFDDQFSVERPDGSNFTLKIRSTKLEDSAMYFCASNPTRTANTEAFFGQGTRLTVV.

The chain is built from TRBV7-3 and TRBJ1-6; 8 nucleotides line up with TRBD1. There are 14 residues in the CDR3. V shed 4 bases, J shed 10 bases, and the junction held 6 bases outside the gene matches. From germline, CDR1 is SGHTA and CDR2 FQGTGA. The CDR3 region is CASSSDRGTSPLHF. The CDR3 nucleotides are TGTGCCAGCAGCTCCGACAGGGGAACGTCACCCCTCCACTTT.

V is TRBV2 and J is TRBJ1-1; D is uncertain. Trimming stripped 8 bases from V and 4 bases from J, with 14 bases between. Germline lookup yields CDR1 SNHLY and CDR2 FYNNEI. This CDR3 spans 13 amino acids. The CDR3 coding sequence is TGTGCCAGCCCCCGTCGGGTCACCACTGAAGCTTTCTTT. Protein product: CASPRRVTTEAFF.

The V gene is TRBV10-2, the J gene TRBJ1-2; TRBD1 matches at 8 bases. V lost 6 bases, J lost 3 bases, and 9 bases stayed unmatched. This CDR3 is 15 amino acids long. The germline V gene encodes CDR1 WSHSY and CDR2 SAAADI. The CDR3 protein is CASSDRGRTDYGYTF. The CDR3, as DNA: TGCGCCAGCAGCGACAGGGGCAGAACAGACTATGGCTACACCTTC.

This clonotype was recorded many times. The genes are TRBV24-1 and TRBJ2-2; the D is unclear. Trimming cost V 3 bases and J 7 bases, with 8 bases left between them. Germline V lookup: CDR1 KGHDR, CDR2 SFDVKD. The CDR3 spans 13 residues. The DNA for the CDR3 is TGTGCCACCAGTGATGTGGGCCACGGGGAGCTGTTTTTT. It codes for CATSDVGHGELFF.

As regards this clonotype: A single base separates this from a much larger clone, so it may be a read error. The rearrangement joins TRBV6-5 to TRBJ2-2; D unclear. CDR1 is MNHEY, CDR2 SVGAGI, per germline. The CDR3 is 14 residues long. The CDR3 is CASSGQVNPGELFF. DNA for the CDR3: TGTGCCAGCTCGGGCCAGGTGAACCCCGGGGAGCTGTTTTTT.

The table lists this clonotype with many counts. The rearrangement links TRBV6-5 to TRBJ1-4; TRBD1 aligns across 8 bases. Germline CDR1 is MNHEY and CDR2 is SVGAGI. The CDR3 length is 14 residues. Trimming at V came to 6 bases and at J to 4 bases, leaving 4 bases not matched to a gene. CDR3 in DNA: TGTGCCAGCAGGACGGGACAGGTTAATGAAAAACTGTTTTTT. It encodes CASRTGQVNEKLFF.

This rearrangement joins TRBV12-3 or TRBV12-4 to TRBJ1-6; TRBD1 might be the D (5 bases). Trimming took 6 bases from V and 6 from J, leaving 12 bases between them. This CDR3 is built from 14 residues. CDR3 sequence (DNA): TGTGCCAGCAGGCCGGGACGGCTTAATTCACCCCTCCACTTT. This gives the protein CASRPGRLNSPLHF.